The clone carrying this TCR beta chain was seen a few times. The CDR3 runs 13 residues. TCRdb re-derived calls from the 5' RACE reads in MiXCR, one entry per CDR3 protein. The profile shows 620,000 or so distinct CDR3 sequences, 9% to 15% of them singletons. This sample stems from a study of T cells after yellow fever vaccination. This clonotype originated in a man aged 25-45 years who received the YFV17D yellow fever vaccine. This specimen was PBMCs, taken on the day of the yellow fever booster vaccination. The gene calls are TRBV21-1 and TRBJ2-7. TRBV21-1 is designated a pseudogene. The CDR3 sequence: CASSKGPPHEQYF. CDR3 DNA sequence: TGTGCCAGCAGCAAAGGCCCACCCCACGAGCAGTACTTC.